The 3 T cell receptor beta chains in this list originate from one sample, sequenced in a study of T cells in women clearing cervical HPV infection. Some clones are missing from TCRdb's copy, which holds only in-frame ones; the method was immunoSEQ multiplex PCR. The listing records roughly 30,000 clones. The sequencing sample was made of blood buffy coat. Source of these receptors: a woman aged 18-69 years with a cervical HPV16 infection that either progressed to CIN3+ or cleared (not recorded which).

CDR3 residues: CASSLGGSTGELFF. CDR3 DNA, as far as it was read: TGTGCCAGCAGTCTTGGGGGGTCCACCGGGGAG. The genes are TRBV12-3 or TRBV12-4 and TRBJ2-2; D perhaps matches TRBD2 (6 bases). The observed sequence ends 3 residues before the CDR3 terminus, with the missing tail filled in from the germline J gene. With 5 bases removed from V and 4 bases from J, the gap between germline ends came to 11 bases. The CDR3 contains 14 residues.

Concerning this clone: The read halts 3 residues ahead of the CDR3 end, with the missing end drawn from the germline J gene. V is TRBV2 and J is TRBJ2-7, with D perhaps TRBD1 (6 bases). Germline CDR1 and CDR2: SNHLY and FYNNEI. Trimming shortened V by 9 bases and J by 2 bases, and 11 bases separated the two germline ends. This CDR3 is 12 amino acids long. This CDR3 is CASGGQPYEQYF. The part of the CDR3 DNA that was read is TGTGCCAGTGGGGGACAACCCTACGAG.

As regards this clone: The read halts 3 residues ahead of the CDR3 end, with the missing end drawn from the germline J gene. This chain joins TRBV19 and TRBJ2-3; D remains unclear. This CDR3 is built from 13 residues. Germline-derived CDR1 and CDR2 are LNHDA and SQIVND (reference sequence). CDR3 DNA, as far as it was read: TGTGCCAGTAGTATTGTCCAACAAGAGACG. It yields the protein CASSIVQQET. In full, the CDR3 reads CASSIVQQETQYF.